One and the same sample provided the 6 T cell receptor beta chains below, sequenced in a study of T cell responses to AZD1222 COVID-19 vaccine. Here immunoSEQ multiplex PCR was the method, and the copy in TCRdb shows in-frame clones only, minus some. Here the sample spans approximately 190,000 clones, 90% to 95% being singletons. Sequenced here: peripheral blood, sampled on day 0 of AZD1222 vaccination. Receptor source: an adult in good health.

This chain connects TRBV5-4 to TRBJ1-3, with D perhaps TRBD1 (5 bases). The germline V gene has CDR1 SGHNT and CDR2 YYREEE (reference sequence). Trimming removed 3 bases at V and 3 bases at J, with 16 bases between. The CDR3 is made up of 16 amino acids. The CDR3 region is CASSYGQQGFGNTIYF. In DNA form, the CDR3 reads TGTGCCAGCAGCTACGGCCAGCAGGGATTTGGAAACACCATATATTTT. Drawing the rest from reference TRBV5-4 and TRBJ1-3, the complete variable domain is ETGVTQSPTHLIKTRGQQVTLRCSSQSGHNTVSWYQQALGQGPQFIFQYYREEENGRGNFPPRFSGLQFPNYSSELNVNALELDDSALYLCASSYGQQGFGNTIYFGEGSWLTVV.

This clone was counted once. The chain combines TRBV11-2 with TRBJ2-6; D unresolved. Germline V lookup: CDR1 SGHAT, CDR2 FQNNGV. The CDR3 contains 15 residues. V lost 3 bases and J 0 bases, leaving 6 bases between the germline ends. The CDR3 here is CASSLGTSGANVLTF. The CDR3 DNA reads TGTGCCAGCAGCTTGGGAACCTCTGGGGCCAACGTCCTGACTTTC. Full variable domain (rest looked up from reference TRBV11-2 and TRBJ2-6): EAGVAQSPRYKIIEKRQSVAFWCNPISGHATLYWYQQILGQGPKLLIQFQNNGVVDDSQLPKDRFSAERLKGVDSTLKIQPAKLEDSAVYLCASSLGTSGANVLTFGAGSRLTVL.

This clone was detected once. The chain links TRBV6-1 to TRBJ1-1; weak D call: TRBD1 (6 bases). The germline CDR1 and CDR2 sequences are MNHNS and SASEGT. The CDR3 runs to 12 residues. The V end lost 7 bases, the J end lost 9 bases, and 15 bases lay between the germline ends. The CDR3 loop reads CASTYGGPQAFF. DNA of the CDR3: TGTGCCAGCACCTACGGGGGCCCACAAGCTTTCTTT.

The DNA of the CDR3 is TGTGCCAGCAGCGAACAGGGGGCACTACCCTACTCTGGGGCCAACGTCCTGACTTTC. Translating gives CASSEQGALPYSGANVLTF. The chain uses TRBV9 and TRBJ2-6; TRBD1 aligns across 9 bases. The V and J ends lost 3 bases and 0 bases, in that order; junction bases with no gene match: 10. The CDR3 length is 19 residues. Germline CDR1 reads SGDLS; CDR2 reads YYNGEE.

Written as DNA, the CDR3 is TGTGCCAGCAGCTTAGGGGACAGGGTGCACACTGAAGCTTTCTTT. Residues: CASSLGDRVHTEAFF. J is TRBJ1-1 and V is TRBV7-9; 9 bases agree with TRBD1. The CDR3 is 15 residues long. Trimming at V came to 1 base and at J to 3 bases, leaving 3 bases not matched to a gene. Per the germline V gene, CDR1 is SEHNR and CDR2 is FQNEAQ (reference sequence).

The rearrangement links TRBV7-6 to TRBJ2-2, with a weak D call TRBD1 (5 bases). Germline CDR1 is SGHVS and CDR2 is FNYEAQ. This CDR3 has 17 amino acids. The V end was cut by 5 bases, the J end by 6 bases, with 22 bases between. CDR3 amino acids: CASSTARARGIPGELFF. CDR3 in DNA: TGTGCCAGCAGCACCGCCCGAGCAAGGGGTATCCCCGGGGAGCTGTTTTTT.